This TCR beta chain was observed in a study of cytomegalovirus exposure and HLA in healthy donors listed by TCRdb under 2017. In the study overall: According to an earlier analysis of 587 of the donors, about 179 million T cells yielded over 100 million unique TCR beta sequences and 276 Gb of sequence data. An early release that covered approximately 600 HLA-typed donors contained around 330 gigabases of sequencing data and 85 million to 100 million unique TCR sequences. Among the approximately 400 genotyped donors, approximately 76% belonged to the genetic ancestry cluster associated with self-reported Caucasian donors. The study was designed to test whether signatures of past pathogen exposure could be identified by cataloging public T cell receptors. The T cell repertoires of under 750 subjects were profiled by immunosequencing and related to cytomegalovirus serostatus. In addition to the first cohort of roughly 700 subjects, a separate validation cohort of 120 different subjects was used. The study combined high-throughput TCR immunosequencing, statistical association of individual TCRs with disease status, and machine learning to predict cytomegalovirus infection status. In a later analysis, previously published TCR beta repertoires from 670 or so donors were re-analyzed and high-resolution HLA genotyping was added so that TCR occurrence patterns could be studied. The later analysis used no new phenotypic data to find candidate immune exposures, relying instead on TCR beta sequences and their occurrence across donors. An earlier analysis of about 620 of the donors applied high-throughput TCR beta sequencing to assess whether each TCR beta V gene segment acted as functional or pseudogenic. Donor age, sex, ethnicity and CMV serostatus were collected together with the repertoire data. A later genetic analysis used genome-wide SNP genotypes for about 60% of the roughly 700 donors, treating that subset as a discovery cohort. Every discovery cohort repertoire had been produced on one sequencing platform. HLA typing included class I and class II loci at four-digit resolution. The number of donors typed differed by locus, with roughly 620-630 for A, B, C, DRB1 and DQB1, roughly 520 for DQA1, over 600 for DPA1, and 472 for DPB1. Several DR-DQ haplotypes were handled as single units for association and clustering, since linkage in the cohort was strong. Among around 400 genotyped donors of the cohort, an average of approximately 220,000 unique TCR beta nucleotide sequences was sequenced per donor, of which 15% to 20% were non-productive. What the study reported, not specific to this receptor: The sequencing pipeline was judged likely to have produced a cluster of highly shared sequence variants as a technical artifact. In a later analysis, HLA-associated TCR beta chains showed more clonal expansion and lower generation probabilities than non-associated chains that were equally common. An earlier analysis of several hundred of the donors showed that most TCR beta V segments appeared in productive rearrangements either about 87% or about 30% of the time, which broadly matched IMGT annotations. When HLA alleles, especially DR and DQ, strongly co-occurred, TCR associations were difficult to assign to individual alleles. The presence/absence analyses assumed that sequencing depth was roughly uniform across donors, and that assumption may not be true. In vitro tests confirmed that three of the cytomegalovirus-associated TCR beta chains recognize cytomegalovirus antigens. Some IMGT-functional V segments, including TRBV6-2 and TRBV6-3, could not be distinguished by the 87-base-pair reads and were therefore excluded. Linkage disequilibrium might explain the correlated functional status among segregating V segments, but an unknown experimental factor could not be excluded. The earlier analysis of approximately 540 of the donors excluded 15 to 20 rarely observed V segments, including chromosome 9 orphons, because counts were too low. The classifier was reported to diagnose cytomegalovirus status with high specificity and sensitivity in both the original and validation cohorts. HLA typing was unavailable for some donors at each locus, so association tests used only the typed subset. In a later analysis, most CMV-associated TCR beta chains were found to appear HLA-restricted, with HLA associations seemingly driven largely by CMV exposure. Most TCR sequences were seen in very few donors, while some public TCRs were found in many individuals. In the study, 150 to 200 TCR beta chains were listed as associated with cytomegalovirus. Several of the top co-occurrence clusters appeared to be linked to parvovirus B19, influenza, CMV and Epstein-Barr virus, according to a later analysis. CMV serostatus was the only immune exposure information available for the cohort. A further reported finding was that TCR beta sequences accurately predicted the HLA-A and HLA-B alleles for most subjects in the first cohort. Specific HLA alleles were associated with more than 15,000 TCR beta sequences at a false discovery rate of 0.05 in a later analysis. According to a later genetic analysis, donors in an Asian-associated ancestry cluster had fewer N-insertions in productive TCRs than the roughly 660-donor mean. This cohort had only TCR beta chains sequenced, and the lack of alpha or paired-chain data limited which features could be detected. An association between a missense DCLRE1C variant and V-gene and J-gene trimming of TCR beta chains was found in a later genetic analysis and replicated in an independent cohort. The authors suggested that the approach could potentially be generalized to other disease states and immunological phenotypes. In a later analysis, the rate of TCR association differed among HLA loci, with DRB1 alleles having the most associated TCRs and HLA-C alleles having the fewest.

Including cysteine and phenylalanine, the CDR3 has 17 amino acids. Only the CDR3 region is kept as DNA, spanning 51 bases read in frame from base 1. Via the germline V gene, CDR1 is LGHNA and CDR2 YNFKEQ. The V end gives up 0 bases and the J end 7 bases, leaving 9 bases in the junction not matched to a gene. Of note for this clone: Its binding antigen is unknown. No clone much larger than this one lies a single base away; base qualities are absent.

The method behind the library was the immunoSEQ multiplex PCR assay. For the multiplex PCR, a mixture combining 60 forward primers for TCR Vbeta segments and 13 reverse primers for TCR Jbeta segments was used. The CDR3 region of rearranged TCR beta genes was amplified from genomic DNA with a multiplex PCR assay. The amplified TCR beta libraries were sequenced on the Illumina HiSeq System as 87-base-pair reads. The source study handled its data this way. A later analysis counted around 72 million unique TCR beta chains across the 550 to 750 repertoires, and around 9.9 million of these chains were shared by at least two donors. To remove PCR and sequencing errors, raw reads were error-corrected and collapsed into unique sequences using a nearest-neighbor algorithm that merged closely related sequences. CDR3 sequences were aligned to IMGT reference sequences to assign V, D and J gene segments. Each retained sequence needed at least a six-nucleotide match to both a V gene segment and a J gene segment. A rearrangement was called productive if the CDR3 had no stop codons and remained in frame with V and J, and every other rearrangement was called non-productive. CDR3 was defined by IMGT convention, running from the second conserved V-encoded cysteine to the conserved J-encoded phenylalanine. The earlier analysis of 587 of the donors excluded any sequence lacking an unambiguous match to a single V gene segment. An earlier analysis of several hundred of the donors classified V segments as functional when productive rearrangements were above 56.7% and as segregating when the standard deviation between donors was above 5%. A statistical classification framework was built for diagnosing cytomegalovirus status from the catalog of TCR beta chain sequences. A later analysis assigned V and J genes by comparing TCR nucleotide sequences with IMGT/GENE-DB human TR gene sequences. The TCRdist pipeline was used in a later analysis to assign CDR3 sequences and most-parsimonious VDJ recombination scenarios. A later analysis defined each TCR beta chain by its CDR3 amino acid sequence plus V-gene family, and excluded reads lacking a unique V-gene family. To address suspected cross-contamination and a sequencing artifact, a later analysis removed a few hundred highly shared, low-generation-probability nucleotide sequences. A later analysis calculated a clonal expansion index for each public chain from normalized within-repertoire ranks of inferred template counts. In a later analysis, generation probabilities were computed with a VDJ recombination model fitted to out-of-frame rearrangements, and the resulting probabilities were checked against IGoR. In a later analysis, TCR-TCR, TCR-HLA and TCR-CMV co-occurrence was scored with hypergeometric tests, and a repertoire-size bias correction was applied to TCR pairs. To estimate false discovery rates, a later analysis permuted the HLA or CMV assignments 20 times. A later analysis grouped co-occurring TCRs with DBSCAN, adding TCRdist sequence similarity when clustering within HLA-allele-positive subsets. For co-occurrence clustering, repertoires with fewer than 30,000 or more than 120,000 public chains were excluded, along with about five repertoires with anomalous nucleotide sharing. TCRdb mirrors the immuneACCESS table, restricted to in-frame sequences. Some clones are absent from its copies; in checked studies, under half trace to an unresolved V gene, and the reason for the others is unknown. V and J calls and clone size are copied from that table; D and trimming were computed from the DNA. This sample has 100,000 to 150,000 clones in its table, and around 8.5% of those were observed once. 4.5% to 6% of the sample rests with the top ten.

The cohort consisted of approximately 690 healthy bone marrow donors. Cohort members were all nominally healthy when sampled, although unrecorded immune exposures were likely present. The donor was CMV seronegative and belonged to the group of 350 to 400 seronegative cohort members. A peripheral blood sample was collected from each donor, and TCR beta sequencing was performed on peripheral blood mononuclear cells. The Qiagen DNeasy Blood Extraction Kit was used to extract genomic DNA from the blood cell samples. The receptor was isolated from a man aged 35-49 years in good health and CMV-seronegative. Sequenced sample: PBMCs. The chain employs TRBV4-2 and TRBJ1-6; TRBD1 fits 7 bases in the junction. The encoded CDR3 is CASSQDLDRAVNSPLHF. The DNA reads TGTGCCAGCAGCCAAGACTTAGACAGGGCCGTGAATTCACCCCTCCACTTT.